A selection of T cell receptor beta chains follows, all from one sample in a study of blood T cell repertoires in COVID-19. Here immunoSEQ multiplex PCR was the method, and the copy in TCRdb shows in-frame clones only, minus some. The sample holds around 390,000 clones; around nine tenths are singletons and the top ten take about 9.4%. The sequencing input was PBMCs or T cells enriched from blood (not recorded which). Receptors were obtained from a woman aged 50 to 65 who had recovered from COVID-19. Each CDR3 is given with its conserved first and last residue. The order of the fields is J gene, clone size, D gene, V gene, CDR3 protein, CDR3 DNA. D genes are given only for firm matches. The size of a clone is reported for some rows only, either as once, few or many, or as a class for expanded clones.

j_call: TRBJ2-2; clone_size: .; d_call: TRBD2; v_call: TRBV19; cdr3_aa: CASSIQRGTTGELFF; cdr3_nt: TGTGCCAGTAGTATCCAGCGGGGCACAACCGGGGAGCTGTTTTTT
j_call: TRBJ2-1; clone_size: .; d_call: .; v_call: TRBV6-5; cdr3_aa: CASSFGGAGEQFF; cdr3_nt: TGTGCCAGCAGTTTTGGGGGGGCGGGTGAGCAGTTCTTC
j_call: TRBJ1-1; clone_size: .; d_call: .; v_call: TRBV5-4; cdr3_aa: CASSLEGGITEAFF; cdr3_nt: TGTGCCAGCAGCCTGGAGGGAGGGATCACTGAAGCTTTCTTT
j_call: TRBJ2-1; clone_size: .; d_call: TRBD1; v_call: TRBV7-2; cdr3_aa: CASSHRPGQGSYNEQFF; cdr3_nt: TGTGCCAGCAGCCACCGACCGGGACAGGGGTCCTACAATGAGCAGTTCTTC
j_call: TRBJ2-5; clone_size: .; d_call: TRBD1; v_call: TRBV7-2; cdr3_aa: CASSSWTGLQETQYF; cdr3_nt: TGTGCCAGCAGCTCGTGGACAGGCTTACAAGAGACCCAGTACTTC
j_call: TRBJ1-5; clone_size: .; d_call: .; v_call: TRBV4-2; cdr3_aa: CASSQELGLPKPQHF; cdr3_nt: TGTGCCAGCAGCCAAGAGCTAGGCCTTCCCAAGCCCCAGCATTTT
j_call: TRBJ2-1; clone_size: .; d_call: TRBD1; v_call: TRBV7-3; cdr3_aa: CASSLKGKPGQGANNEQFF; cdr3_nt: TGTGCCAGCAGCTTAAAAGGGAAACCGGGACAGGGGGCCAACAATGAGCAGTTCTTC
j_call: TRBJ2-6; clone_size: .; d_call: .; v_call: TRBV27; cdr3_aa: CASGTTQSSGANVLTF; cdr3_nt: TGTGCCTCCGGGACAACTCAATCCTCTGGGGCCAACGTCCTGACTTTC
j_call: TRBJ1-5; clone_size: .; d_call: .; v_call: TRBV19; cdr3_aa: CASRLGGNQPQHF; cdr3_nt: TGTGCCAGTAGGTTGGGGGGGAATCAGCCCCAGCATTTT
j_call: TRBJ1-6; clone_size: .; d_call: .; v_call: TRBV30; cdr3_aa: CAWSWTVDNSPLHF; cdr3_nt: TGTGCCTGGAGTTGGACAGTCGATAATTCACCCCTCCACTTT
j_call: TRBJ2-7; clone_size: .; d_call: TRBD1; v_call: TRBV30; cdr3_aa: CAWSVPHLRDRGNEQYF; cdr3_nt: TGTGCCTGGAGTGTACCCCACCTCCGGGACAGGGGGAACGAGCAGTACTTC
j_call: TRBJ1-2; clone_size: .; d_call: .; v_call: TRBV5-6; cdr3_aa: CARSLWLGGGAGYTF; cdr3_nt: TGTGCCCGCAGCTTGTGGTTAGGTGGGGGGGCCGGCTACACCTTC
j_call: TRBJ1-3; clone_size: .; d_call: .; v_call: TRBV4-1; cdr3_aa: CASSPIDRGIGNTIYF; cdr3_nt: TGCGCCAGCAGCCCTATAGACAGAGGTATTGGAAACACCATATATTTT
j_call: TRBJ2-1; clone_size: .; d_call: TRBD2; v_call: TRBV4-2; cdr3_aa: CASSQDGAGGYNEQFF; cdr3_nt: TGTGCCAGCAGCCAAGATGGAGCGGGGGGGTACAATGAGCAGTTCTTC
j_call: TRBJ1-4; clone_size: once; d_call: TRBD1; v_call: TRBV3-1/TRBV3-2; cdr3_aa: CASSQRQGIEKLFF; cdr3_nt: TGTGCCAGCAGCCAGAGACAGGGCATTGAAAAACTGTTTTTT
j_call: TRBJ2-1; clone_size: .; d_call: .; v_call: TRBV7-9; cdr3_aa: CASSSYRLVGNEQFF; cdr3_nt: TGTGCCAGCAGCTCCTACAGACTAGTAGGAAATGAGCAGTTCTTC
j_call: TRBJ1-6; clone_size: .; d_call: TRBD1; v_call: TRBV2; cdr3_aa: CASSWTGGNSPLHF; cdr3_nt: TGTGCCAGCAGTTGGACAGGGGGCAATTCACCCCTCCACTTT
j_call: TRBJ2-1; clone_size: .; d_call: .; v_call: TRBV11-2; cdr3_aa: CASSFPQAGAYNEQFF; cdr3_nt: TGTGCCAGCAGCTTCCCTCAGGCCGGCGCCTACAATGAGCAGTTCTTC
j_call: TRBJ1-5; clone_size: once; d_call: TRBD1; v_call: TRBV7-9; cdr3_aa: CASSNKQGARHQPQHF; cdr3_nt: TGTGCCAGCAGTAATAAACAGGGGGCACGGCATCAGCCCCAGCATTTT
j_call: TRBJ2-1; clone_size: once; d_call: TRBD2; v_call: TRBV7-2; cdr3_aa: CASNVESWGGDYNEQFF; cdr3_nt: TGTGCCAGCAACGTCGAGTCGTGGGGGGGGGACTACAATGAGCAGTTCTTC
j_call: TRBJ2-5; clone_size: .; d_call: TRBD2; v_call: TRBV3-1/TRBV3-2; cdr3_aa: CASSQGGLAGKETQYF; cdr3_nt: TGTGCCAGCAGCCAAGGAGGCCTAGCGGGCAAAGAGACCCAGTACTTC
j_call: TRBJ1-4; clone_size: .; d_call: TRBD1; v_call: TRBV4-1; cdr3_aa: CASSQWGTGASDEKLFF; cdr3_nt: TGCGCCAGCAGCCAATGGGGGACAGGGGCGTCGGATGAAAAACTGTTTTTT